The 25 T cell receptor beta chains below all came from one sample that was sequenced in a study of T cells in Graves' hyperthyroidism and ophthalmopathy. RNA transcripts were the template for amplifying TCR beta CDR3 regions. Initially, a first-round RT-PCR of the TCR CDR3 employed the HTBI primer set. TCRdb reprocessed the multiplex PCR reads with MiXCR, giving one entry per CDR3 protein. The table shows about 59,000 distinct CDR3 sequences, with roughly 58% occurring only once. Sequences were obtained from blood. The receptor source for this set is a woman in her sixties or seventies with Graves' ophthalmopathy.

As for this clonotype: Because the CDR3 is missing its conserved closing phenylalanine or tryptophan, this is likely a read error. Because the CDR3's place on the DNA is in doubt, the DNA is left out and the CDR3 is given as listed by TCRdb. The CDR3 loop reads CAIGTSGGASNT. The chain carries TRBV10-3 and TRBJ2-1; the table's D call of TRBD2 was not tested on the DNA. The CDR3 comprises 12 residues, both ends counted. Germline CDR1 and CDR2: ENHRY and SYGVKD.

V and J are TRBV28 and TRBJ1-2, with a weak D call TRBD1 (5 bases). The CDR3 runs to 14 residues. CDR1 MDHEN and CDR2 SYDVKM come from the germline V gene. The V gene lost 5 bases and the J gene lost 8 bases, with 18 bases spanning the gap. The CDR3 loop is CASSRQGIVEGYTF. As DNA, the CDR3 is TGTGCCAGCAGTAGGCAGGGAATAGTGGAGGGCTACACCTTC.

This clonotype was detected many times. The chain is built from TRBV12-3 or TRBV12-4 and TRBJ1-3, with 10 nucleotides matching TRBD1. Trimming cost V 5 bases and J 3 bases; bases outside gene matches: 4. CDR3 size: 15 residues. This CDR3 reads CASSGDRGSGNTIYF. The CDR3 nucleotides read TGTGCCAGCAGTGGGGACAGGGGCAGTGGAAACACCATATATTTT.

The CDR3 reads CASSLGANYGYTF. CDR3 DNA sequence: TGTGCCAGCAGCTTGGGAGCTAACTATGGCTACACCTTC. The chain carries TRBV5-6 and TRBJ1-2; D is uncertain. Germline values: CDR1 SGHDT, CDR2 YYEEEE. CDR3 length: 13 residues. Trimming removed 0 bases from V and 0 bases from J, with 3 bases in between. The complete variable domain, with remaining parts taken from reference TRBV5-6 and TRBJ1-2, reads DAGVTQSPTHLIKTRGQQVTLRCSPKSGHDTVSWYQQALGQGPQFIFQYYEEEERQRGNFPDRFSGHQFPNYSSELNVNALLLGDSALYLCASSLGANYGYTFGSGTRLTVV.

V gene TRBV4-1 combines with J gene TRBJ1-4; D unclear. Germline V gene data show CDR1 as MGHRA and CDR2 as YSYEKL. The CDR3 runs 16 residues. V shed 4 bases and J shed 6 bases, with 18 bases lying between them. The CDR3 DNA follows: TGCGCCAGCAGCCTAGACCCAGGTCATGTTGATGAAAAACTGTTTTTT. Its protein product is CASSLDPGHVDEKLFF.

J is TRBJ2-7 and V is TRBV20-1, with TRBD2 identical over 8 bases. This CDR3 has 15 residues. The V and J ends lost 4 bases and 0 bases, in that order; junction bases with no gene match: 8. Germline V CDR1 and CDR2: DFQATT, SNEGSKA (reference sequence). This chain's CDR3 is CSANGLSGTSYEQYF. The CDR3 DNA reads TGCAGTGCTAATGGCCTTAGCGGGACCTCCTACGAGCAGTACTTC.

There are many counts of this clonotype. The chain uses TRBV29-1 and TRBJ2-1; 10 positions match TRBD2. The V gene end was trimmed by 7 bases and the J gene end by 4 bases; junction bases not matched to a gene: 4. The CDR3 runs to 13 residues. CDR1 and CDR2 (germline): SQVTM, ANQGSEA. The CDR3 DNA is TGCAGCGGAAGCGGGGGGGGATACAATGAGCAGTTCTTC. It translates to CSGSGGGYNEQFF.

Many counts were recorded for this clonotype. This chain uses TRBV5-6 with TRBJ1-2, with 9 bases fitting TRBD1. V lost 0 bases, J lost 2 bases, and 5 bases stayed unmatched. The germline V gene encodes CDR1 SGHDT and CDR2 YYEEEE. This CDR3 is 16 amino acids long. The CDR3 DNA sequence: TGTGCCAGCAGCTTGGCGGGACAGGGTTTGAACTATGGCTACACCTTC. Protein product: CASSLAGQGLNYGYTF.

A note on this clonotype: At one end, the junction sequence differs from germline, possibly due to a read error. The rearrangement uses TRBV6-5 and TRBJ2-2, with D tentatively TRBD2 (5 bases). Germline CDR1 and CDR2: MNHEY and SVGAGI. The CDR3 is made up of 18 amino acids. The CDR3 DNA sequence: TGTGCCAGCAGTTCAAGCGACCACAGTTACGCGAACACCGGGAAGCTGTTTTTT. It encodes CASSSSDHSYANTGKLFF.

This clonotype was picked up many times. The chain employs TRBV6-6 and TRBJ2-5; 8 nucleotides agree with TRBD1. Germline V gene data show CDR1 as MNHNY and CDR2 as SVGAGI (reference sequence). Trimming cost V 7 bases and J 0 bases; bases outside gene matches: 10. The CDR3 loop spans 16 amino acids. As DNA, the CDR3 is TGTGCCAGCATGGGGACAGGTGTTTGGGACCAAGAGACCCAGTACTTC. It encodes CASMGTGVWDQETQYF.

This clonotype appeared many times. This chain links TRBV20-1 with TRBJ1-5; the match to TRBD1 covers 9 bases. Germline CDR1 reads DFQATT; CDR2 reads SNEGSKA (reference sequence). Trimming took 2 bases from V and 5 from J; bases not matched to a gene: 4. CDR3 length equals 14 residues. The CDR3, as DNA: TGCAGTGCTAGATGGGACAGGGACCATCAGCCCCAGCATTTT. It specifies CSARWDRDHQPQHF.

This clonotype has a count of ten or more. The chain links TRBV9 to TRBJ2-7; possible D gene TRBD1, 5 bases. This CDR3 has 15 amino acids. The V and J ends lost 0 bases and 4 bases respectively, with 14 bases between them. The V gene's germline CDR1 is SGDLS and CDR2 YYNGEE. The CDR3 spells CASSVALGRAYEQYF. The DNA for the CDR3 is TGTGCCAGCAGCGTAGCTTTAGGCAGGGCGTACGAGCAGTACTTC.

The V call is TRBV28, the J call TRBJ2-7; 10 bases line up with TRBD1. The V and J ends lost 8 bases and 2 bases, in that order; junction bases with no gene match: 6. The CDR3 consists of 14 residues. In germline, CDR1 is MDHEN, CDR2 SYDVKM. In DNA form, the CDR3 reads TGTGCCAGCCAGGGGGACAGGGGACCCTACGAGCAGTACTTC. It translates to CASQGDRGPYEQYF.

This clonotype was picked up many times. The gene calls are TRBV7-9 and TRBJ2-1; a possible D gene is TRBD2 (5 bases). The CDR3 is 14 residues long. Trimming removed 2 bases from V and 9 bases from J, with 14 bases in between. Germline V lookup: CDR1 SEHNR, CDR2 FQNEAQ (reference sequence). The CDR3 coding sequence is TGTGCCAGCAGCTTAACTAGAGGTGGTGGTGAGCAGTTCTTC. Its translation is CASSLTRGGGEQFF.

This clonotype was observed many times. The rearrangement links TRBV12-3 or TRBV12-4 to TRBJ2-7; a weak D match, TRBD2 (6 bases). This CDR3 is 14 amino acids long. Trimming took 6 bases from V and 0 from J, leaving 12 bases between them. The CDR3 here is CASSKMTSSYEQYF. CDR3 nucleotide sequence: TGTGCCAGCAGCAAAATGACTAGCTCCTACGAGCAGTACTTC.

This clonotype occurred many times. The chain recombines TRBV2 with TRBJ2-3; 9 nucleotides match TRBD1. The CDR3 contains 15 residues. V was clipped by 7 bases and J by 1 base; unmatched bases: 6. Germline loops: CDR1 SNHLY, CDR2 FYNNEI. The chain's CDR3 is CASTSRDRGTDTQYF. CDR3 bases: TGTGCCAGCACAAGTAGGGACAGGGGCACAGATACGCAGTATTTT.

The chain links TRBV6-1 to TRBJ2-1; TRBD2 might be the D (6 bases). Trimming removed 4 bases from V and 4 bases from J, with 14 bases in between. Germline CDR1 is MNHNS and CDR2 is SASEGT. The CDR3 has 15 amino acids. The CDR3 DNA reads TGTGCCAGCAGTGCGACCCTCGCGGGGTACAATGAGCAGTTCTTC. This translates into CASSATLAGYNEQFF.

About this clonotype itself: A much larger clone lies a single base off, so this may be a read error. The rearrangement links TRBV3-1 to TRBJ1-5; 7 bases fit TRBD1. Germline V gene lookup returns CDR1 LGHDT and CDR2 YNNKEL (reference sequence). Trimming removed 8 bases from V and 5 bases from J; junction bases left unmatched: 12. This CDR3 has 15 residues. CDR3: CASGKTGDVYQPQHF. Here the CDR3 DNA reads TGTGCCAGCGGCAAAACAGGGGACGTCTATCAGCCCCAGCATTTT.

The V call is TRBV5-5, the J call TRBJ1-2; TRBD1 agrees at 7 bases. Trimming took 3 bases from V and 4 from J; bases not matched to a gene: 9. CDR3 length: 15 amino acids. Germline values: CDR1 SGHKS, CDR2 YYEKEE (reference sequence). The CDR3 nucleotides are TGTGCCAGCAGCTGGACCACAGGGGACGTCTATGGCTACACCTTC. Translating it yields CASSWTTGDVYGYTF.

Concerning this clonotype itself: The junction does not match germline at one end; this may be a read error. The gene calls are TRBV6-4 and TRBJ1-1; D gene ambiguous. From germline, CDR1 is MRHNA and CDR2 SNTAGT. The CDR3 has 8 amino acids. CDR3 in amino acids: CASSDTPF. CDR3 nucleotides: TGTGCCAGCAGTGACACGCCCTTT.

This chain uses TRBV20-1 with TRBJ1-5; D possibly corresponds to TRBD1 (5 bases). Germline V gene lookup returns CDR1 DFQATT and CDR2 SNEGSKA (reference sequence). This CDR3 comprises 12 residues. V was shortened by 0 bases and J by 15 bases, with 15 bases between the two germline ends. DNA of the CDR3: TGCAGTGCTAGAGATCTCCAGGGCCCTTCGCATTTT. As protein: CSARDLQGPSHF.

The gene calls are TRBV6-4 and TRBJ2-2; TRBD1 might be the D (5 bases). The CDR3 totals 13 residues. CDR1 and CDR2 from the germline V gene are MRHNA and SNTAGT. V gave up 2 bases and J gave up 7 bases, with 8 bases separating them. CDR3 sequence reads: CASSDRGIGELFF. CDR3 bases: TGTGCCAGCAGTGACAGGGGCATCGGGGAGCTGTTTTTT.

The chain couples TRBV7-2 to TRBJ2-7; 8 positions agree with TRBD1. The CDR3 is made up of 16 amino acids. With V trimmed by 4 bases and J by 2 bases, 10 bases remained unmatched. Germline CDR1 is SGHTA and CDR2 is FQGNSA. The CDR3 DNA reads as TGTGCCAGCAGCTCGTCAAACAGGGGGATTACCTACGAGCAGTACTTC. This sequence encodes CASSSSNRGITYEQYF. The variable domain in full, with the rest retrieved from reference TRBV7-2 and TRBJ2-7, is GAGVSQSPSNKVTEKGKDVELRCDPISGHTALYWYRQSLGQGLEFLIYFQGNSAPDKSGLPSDRFSAERTGGSVSTLTIQRTQQEDSAVYLCASSSSNRGITYEQYFGPGTRLTVT.

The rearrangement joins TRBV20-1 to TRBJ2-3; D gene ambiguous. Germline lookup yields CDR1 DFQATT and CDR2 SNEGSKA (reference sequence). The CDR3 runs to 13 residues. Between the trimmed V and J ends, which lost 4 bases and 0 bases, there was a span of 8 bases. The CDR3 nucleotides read TGCAGTGCTAACCTCATGAGCACAGATACGCAGTATTTT. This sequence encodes CSANLMSTDTQYF.

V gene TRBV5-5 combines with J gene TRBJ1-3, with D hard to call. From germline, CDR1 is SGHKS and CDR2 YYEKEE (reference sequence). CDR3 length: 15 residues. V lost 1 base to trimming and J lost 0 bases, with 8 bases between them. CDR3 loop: CASSLTLVSGNTIYF. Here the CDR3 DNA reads TGTGCCAGCAGCTTGACGCTAGTCTCTGGAAACACCATATATTTT.